The sequence of this T cell receptor (beta chain) was determined in a study of blood T cells in healthy people across ages. The CDR3 runs to 13 residues. V dropped 3 bases and J dropped 6 bases, with 11 bases sitting between them. Looked up from germline, CDR1 is SGDLS and CDR2 is YYNGEE. Primed by a sample-barcoded 5' primer and a J-beta primer mix, a second PCR proceeded for 7 to 11 cycles. TCRdb analysed the 5' RACE reads with MiXCR anew, one entry per CDR3 protein. Here the sample spans more than 1,000,000 distinct CDR3 sequences, approximately 26% being singletons. This clonotype was seen more than once but under ten times. The data were also submitted as part of a second study, on T cells of mothers and their children.

The TCR was taken from a girl under 10 years old in good health. The sequencing input was blood. The chain is built from TRBV9 and TRBJ2-3; D gene uncertain. The CDR3 reads CASSEGPRDTQYF. The DNA for the CDR3 is TGTGCCAGCAGCGAGGGCCCTCGGGATACGCAGTATTTT.